A selection of T cell receptor beta chains follows, all from one sample in a study of blood T cell repertoires in COVID-19. The repertoire was sequenced with immunoSEQ multiplex PCR; TCRdb's copy has only in-frame clones and lacks some. Among over 200,000 clones listed, 80% to 90% were seen once. Source material: PBMCs or T cells enriched from blood (not recorded which). The receptors stem from a man aged 25 to 40 who had recovered from COVID-19. The CDR3 runs from the conserved cysteine through the conserved F or W. D genes are given only for firm matches. Not all rows give a size; the values are once, few, many and, for expanded clones, a class.

-	TRBV25-1	TRBJ2-2	-	CASSELAGAGELFF
-	TRBV7-2	TRBJ2-1	few	CASSLEGYRDNEQFF
-	TRBV14	TRBJ2-3	-	CASSHVNEDTQYF
TRBD2	TRBV7-8	TRBJ2-1	-	CASSLPKSGRGSNEQFF
TRBD1	TRBV2	TRBJ1-5	-	CASSPGQGGFQPQHF
-	TRBV4-3	TRBJ1-2	-	CASSQDLVSGYTF
TRBD1	TRBV2	TRBJ2-7	-	CASSLGQSYEQYF
TRBD1	TRBV2	TRBJ1-1	-	CASRGQGVGTEAFF
TRBD1	TRBV19	TRBJ1-4	-	CASRNDRVNEKLFF
-	TRBV5-4	TRBJ1-1	-	CASRGIGNTEAFF
TRBD1	TRBV7-8	TRBJ1-2	-	CASSPGQGENYGYTF
-	TRBV11-3	TRBJ2-5	-	CASSLGGIGRGYQETQYF
TRBD1	TRBV10-2	TRBJ2-4	-	CASSEGQGNIQYF
-	TRBV30	TRBJ1-2	-	CAWAQGLRYGYTF
TRBD2	TRBV5-1	TRBJ2-5	-	CASSLGPQGLAVPGVETQYF
TRBD1	TRBV3-1/TRBV3-2	TRBJ2-3	-	CASSQEGTGGLSTDTQYF
-	TRBV9	TRBJ1-2	-	CASSVSDSLIYGYTF
-	TRBV11-2	TRBJ2-2	-	CASSLAFGLGAGNTGELFF
TRBD1	TRBV19	TRBJ2-7	-	CASSIDRGYEQYF
TRBD2	TRBV19	TRBJ2-1	-	CASSKLAGGLSYNEQFF
-	TRBV28	TRBJ1-2	-	CASSSNYGYTF
-	TRBV24-1	TRBJ2-1	-	CATSDRGGAGGEQFF
-	TRBV21-1	TRBJ2-4	-	CASLPEGAENIQYF
-	TRBV21-1	TRBJ2-3	-	CASSPTRLQGNTDTQYF
-	TRBV21-1	TRBJ2-7	-	CASSNLRDRGCYEQYF
TRBD1	TRBV28	TRBJ1-2	-	CASSSNRGSYGYTF
-	TRBV19	TRBJ2-1	once	CASSISRESYNEQFF
-	TRBV10-2	TRBJ2-1	-	CASSDGGLSYNEQFF
TRBD1	TRBV5-1	TRBJ1-1	-	CASSKGDRVGMNTEAFF
TRBD1	TRBV4-2	TRBJ1-4	-	CASSQDQTGGFEKLFF
-	TRBV5-1	TRBJ2-7	-	CASSSLTGRKSYEQYF
-	TRBV10-3	TRBJ1-3	-	CAIVPGNSGNTIYF
TRBD1	TRBV5-1	TRBJ1-2	-	CASSLDGTGDYGYTF
TRBD1	TRBV27	TRBJ1-1	-	CASSFTEGGYKAFF
TRBD2	TRBV7-2	TRBJ2-7	-	CASSLAATSGRYEQYF
-	TRBV6-2/TRBV6-3	TRBJ2-7	-	CASSYLSGDSYEQYF
-	TRBV6-5	TRBJ1-2	-	CASSRSGYGYTF
TRBD1	TRBV6-5	TRBJ1-5	-	CATRQGDQPQHF
-	TRBV6-4	TRBJ1-4	-	CASSKKQGSEKLFF
TRBD1	TRBV4-3	TRBJ2-7	-	CASSQTTGPSYEQYF
-	TRBV5-1	TRBJ2-2	-	CASSLLAANTGELFF
TRBD1	TRBV7-8	TRBJ1-1	-	CASSWGQSDTEAFF